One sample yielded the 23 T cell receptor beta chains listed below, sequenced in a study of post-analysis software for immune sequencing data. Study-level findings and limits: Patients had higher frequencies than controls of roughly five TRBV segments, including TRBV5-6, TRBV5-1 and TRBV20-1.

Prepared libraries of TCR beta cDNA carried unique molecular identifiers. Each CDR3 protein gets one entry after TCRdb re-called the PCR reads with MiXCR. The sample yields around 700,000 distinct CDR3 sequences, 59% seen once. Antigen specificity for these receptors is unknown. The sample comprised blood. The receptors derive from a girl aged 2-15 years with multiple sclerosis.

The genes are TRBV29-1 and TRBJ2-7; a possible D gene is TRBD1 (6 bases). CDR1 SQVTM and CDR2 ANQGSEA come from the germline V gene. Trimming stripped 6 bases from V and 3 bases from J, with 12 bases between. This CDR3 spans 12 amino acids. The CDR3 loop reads CSVMTGGYEQYF. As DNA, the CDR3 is TGCAGCGTGATGACAGGAGGCTACGAGCAGTACTTC.

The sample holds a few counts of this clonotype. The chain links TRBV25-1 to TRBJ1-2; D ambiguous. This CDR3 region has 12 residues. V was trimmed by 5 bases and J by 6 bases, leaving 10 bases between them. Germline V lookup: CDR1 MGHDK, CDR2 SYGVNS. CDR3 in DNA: TGTGCCAGCAGTTCCCAAAGGGATGGCTACACCTTC. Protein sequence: CASSSQRDGYTF.

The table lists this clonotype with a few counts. As DNA, the CDR3 is TGTGCCAGCAGCCCTACCCTTCGACTAGCGGGGGAGCAAGACAATGAGCAGTTCTTC. Amino acid sequence: CASSPTLRLAGEQDNEQFF. The chain has TRBV11-2 and TRBJ2-1; 12 bases fit TRBD2. There are 19 residues in the CDR3. J lost 5 bases, V lost 5 bases, and 16 bases had no gene match. Germline values: CDR1 SGHAT, CDR2 FQNNGV. Variable domain in full (rest from reference TRBV11-2 and TRBJ2-1): EAGVAQSPRYKIIEKRQSVAFWCNPISGHATLYWYQQILGQGPKLLIQFQNNGVVDDSQLPKDRFSAERLKGVDSTLKIQPAKLEDSAVYLCASSPTLRLAGEQDNEQFFGPGTRLTVL.

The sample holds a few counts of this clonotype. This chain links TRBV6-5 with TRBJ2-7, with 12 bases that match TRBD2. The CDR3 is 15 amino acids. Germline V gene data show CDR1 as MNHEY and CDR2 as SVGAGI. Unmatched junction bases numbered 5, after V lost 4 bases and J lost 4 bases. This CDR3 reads CASSFPTSGSYEQYF. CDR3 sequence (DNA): TGTGCCAGCAGTTTCCCGACTAGCGGGAGTTACGAGCAGTACTTC.

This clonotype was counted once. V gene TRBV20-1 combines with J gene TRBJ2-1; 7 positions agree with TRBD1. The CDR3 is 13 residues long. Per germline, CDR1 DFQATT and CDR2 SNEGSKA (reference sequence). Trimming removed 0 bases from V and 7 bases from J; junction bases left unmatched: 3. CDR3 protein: CSARDDRVNEQFF. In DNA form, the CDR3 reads TGCAGTGCTAGAGATGACAGGGTAAATGAGCAGTTCTTC.

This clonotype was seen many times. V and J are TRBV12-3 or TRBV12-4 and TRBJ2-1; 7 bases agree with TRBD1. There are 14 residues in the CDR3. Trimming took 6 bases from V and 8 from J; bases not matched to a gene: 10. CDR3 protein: CASRPGQVVDEQFF. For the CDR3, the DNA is TGTGCCAGCAGACCAGGACAGGTTGTCGATGAGCAGTTCTTC.

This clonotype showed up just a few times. The CDR3 DNA is TGCAGTGCTAGTCCCGTGTTGGGGTCCTACAATGAGCAGTTCTTC. Its translation is CSASPVLGSYNEQFF. The chain combines TRBV20-1 with TRBJ2-1; no definite D call. The germline V and J ends were trimmed by 3 bases and 1 base, with 13 bases remaining between them. The CDR3 has 15 residues. Germline V lookup: CDR1 DFQATT, CDR2 SNEGSKA (reference sequence).

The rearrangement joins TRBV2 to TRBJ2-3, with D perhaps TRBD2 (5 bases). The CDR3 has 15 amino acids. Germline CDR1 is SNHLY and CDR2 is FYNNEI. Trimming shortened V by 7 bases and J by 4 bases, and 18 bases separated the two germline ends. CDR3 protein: CASTAENTGADTQYF. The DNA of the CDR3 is TGTGCCAGCACAGCGGAGAATACGGGCGCAGATACGCAGTATTTT.

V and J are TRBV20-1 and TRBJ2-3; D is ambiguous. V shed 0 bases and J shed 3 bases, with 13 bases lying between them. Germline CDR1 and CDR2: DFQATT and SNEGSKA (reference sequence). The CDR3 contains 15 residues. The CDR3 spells CSARDPRLRTDTQYF. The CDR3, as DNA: TGCAGTGCTAGAGATCCACGGCTGAGGACAGATACGCAGTATTTT.

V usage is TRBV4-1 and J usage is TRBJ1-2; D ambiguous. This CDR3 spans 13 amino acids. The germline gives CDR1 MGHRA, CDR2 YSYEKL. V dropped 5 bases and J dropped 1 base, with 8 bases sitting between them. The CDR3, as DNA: TGCGCCAGCAGCGACACGGTTAACTATGGCTACACCTTC. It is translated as CASSDTVNYGYTF.

CDR3 DNA sequence: TGCGCCAGCAGCTTGGAACGGGGGGGCCGGACAGATACGCAGTATTTT. Translating it yields CASSLERGGRTDTQYF. The chain uses TRBV5-1 and TRBJ2-3; 8 bases are shared with TRBD2. The CDR3 runs 16 residues. Germline loops: CDR1 SGHRS, CDR2 YFSETQ. The trim removed 0 bases at V and 3 bases at J, leaving 6 bases unmatched.

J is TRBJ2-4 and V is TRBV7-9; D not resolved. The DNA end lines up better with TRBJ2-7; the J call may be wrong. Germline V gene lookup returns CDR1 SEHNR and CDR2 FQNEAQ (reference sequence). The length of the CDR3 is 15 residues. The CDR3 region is CASSLGAASTYEQYF. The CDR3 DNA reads TGTGCCAGCAGCTTAGGGGCGGCCTCCACCTACGAGCAGTACTTC.

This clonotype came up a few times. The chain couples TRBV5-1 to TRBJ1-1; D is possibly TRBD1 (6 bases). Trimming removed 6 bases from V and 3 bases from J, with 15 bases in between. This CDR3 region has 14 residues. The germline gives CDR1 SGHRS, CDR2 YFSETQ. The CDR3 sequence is CASTRGVFDTEAFF. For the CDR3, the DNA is TGCGCCAGCACCAGGGGCGTGTTCGACACTGAAGCTTTCTTT.

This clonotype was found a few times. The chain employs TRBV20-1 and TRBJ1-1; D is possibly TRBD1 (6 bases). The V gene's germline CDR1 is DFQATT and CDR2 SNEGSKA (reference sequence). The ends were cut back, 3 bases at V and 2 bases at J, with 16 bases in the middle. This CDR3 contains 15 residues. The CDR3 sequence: CSASATGNANTEAFF. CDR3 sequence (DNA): TGCAGTGCTAGTGCCACAGGGAACGCCAACACTGAAGCTTTCTTT.

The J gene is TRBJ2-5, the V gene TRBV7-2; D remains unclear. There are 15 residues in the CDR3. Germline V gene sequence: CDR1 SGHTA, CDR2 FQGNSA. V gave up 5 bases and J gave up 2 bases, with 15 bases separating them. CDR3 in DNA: TGTGCCAGCAGCATCCGTCCGGGTTGGCAAGAGACCCAGTACTTC. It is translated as CASSIRPGWQETQYF.

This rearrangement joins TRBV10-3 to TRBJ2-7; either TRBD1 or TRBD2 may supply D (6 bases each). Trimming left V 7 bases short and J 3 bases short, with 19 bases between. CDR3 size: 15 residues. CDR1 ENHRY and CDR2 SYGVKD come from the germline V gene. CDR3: CAINGGPQEGYEQYF. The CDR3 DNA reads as TGTGCCATCAATGGGGGGCCACAGGAAGGCTACGAGCAGTACTTC.

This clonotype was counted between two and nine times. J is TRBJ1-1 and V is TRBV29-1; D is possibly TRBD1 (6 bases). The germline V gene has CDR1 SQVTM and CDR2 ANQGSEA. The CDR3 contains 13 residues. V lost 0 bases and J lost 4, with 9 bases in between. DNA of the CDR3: TGCAGCGTTGAAGAGCGAGGGGGCACTGAAGCTTTCTTT. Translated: CSVEERGGTEAFF.

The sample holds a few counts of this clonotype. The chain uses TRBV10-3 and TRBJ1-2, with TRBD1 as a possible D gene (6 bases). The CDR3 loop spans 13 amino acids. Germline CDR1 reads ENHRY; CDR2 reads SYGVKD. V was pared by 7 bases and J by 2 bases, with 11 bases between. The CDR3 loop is CAITGAANYGYTF. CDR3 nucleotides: TGTGCCATCACGGGGGCAGCCAACTATGGCTACACCTTC.

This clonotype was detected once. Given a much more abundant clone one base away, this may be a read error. The CDR3 nucleotides read TGTGCCAGCAGCTTTGGGGGCCTCACAGATACGCAGTATTTT. This codes for CASSFGGLTDTQYF. The chain employs TRBV7-2 and TRBJ2-3; weak D call: TRBD1 (6 bases). Trimming took 3 bases from V and 2 from J, leaving 9 bases between them. CDR3 length equals 14 residues. CDR1 and CDR2 from the germline V gene are SGHTA and FQGNSA.

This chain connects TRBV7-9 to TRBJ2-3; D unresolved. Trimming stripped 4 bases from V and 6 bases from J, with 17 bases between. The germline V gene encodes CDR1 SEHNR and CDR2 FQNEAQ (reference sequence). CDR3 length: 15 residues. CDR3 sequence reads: CASSSQPRQGDTQYF. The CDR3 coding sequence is TGTGCCAGCAGCTCACAGCCCAGGCAAGGGGATACGCAGTATTTT.

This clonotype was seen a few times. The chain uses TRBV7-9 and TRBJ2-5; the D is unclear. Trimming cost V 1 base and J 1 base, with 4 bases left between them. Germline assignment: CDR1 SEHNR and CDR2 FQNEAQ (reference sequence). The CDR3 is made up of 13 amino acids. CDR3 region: CASSLEFQETQYF. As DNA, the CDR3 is TGTGCCAGCAGCTTAGAGTTCCAAGAGACCCAGTACTTC. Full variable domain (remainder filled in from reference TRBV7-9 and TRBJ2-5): DTGVSQNPRHKITKRGQNVTFRCDPISEHNRLYWYRQTLGQGPEFLTYFQNEAQLEKSRLLSDRFSAERPKGSFSTLEIQRTEQGDSAMYLCASSLEFQETQYFGPGTRLLVL.

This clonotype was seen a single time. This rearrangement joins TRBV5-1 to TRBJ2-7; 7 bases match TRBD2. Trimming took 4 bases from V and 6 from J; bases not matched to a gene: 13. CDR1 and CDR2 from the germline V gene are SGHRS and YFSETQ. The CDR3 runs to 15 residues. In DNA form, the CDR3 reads TGCGCCAGCAGCGGGTCTAGCGGCTCTTCGGCCGAGCAGTACTTC. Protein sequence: CASSGSSGSSAEQYF.

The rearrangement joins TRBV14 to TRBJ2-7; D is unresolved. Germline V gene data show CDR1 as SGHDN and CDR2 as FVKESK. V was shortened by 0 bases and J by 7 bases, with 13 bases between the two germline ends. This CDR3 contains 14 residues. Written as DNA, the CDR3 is TGTGCCAGCAGCCAAGATCTTTTCGGCTATGAGCAGTACTTC. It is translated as CASSQDLFGYEQYF.